These 11 T cell receptor beta chains share one sample of origin, sequenced in a study of Tregs in tolerant kidney transplant recipients. The table came from immunoSEQ multiplex PCR; TCRdb's copy has only in-frame clones and leaves some out. This sample has 75,000 to 100,000 clones, with around nine tenths found just once. The specimen was CD8+ T cells from blood. The source of these receptors is a human donor in good health.

This chain uses TRBV2 with TRBJ2-7; the match to TRBD2 covers 8 bases. Germline CDR1 SNHLY, CDR2 FYNNEI. This CDR3 has 18 amino acids. The ends lost 3 bases at V and 0 bases at J; junction bases unmatched: 13. The CDR3 loop reads CASSDMGAGGILSYEQYF. DNA for the CDR3: TGTGCCAGCAGTGATATGGGGGCGGGAGGAATCCTCTCCTACGAGCAGTACTTC.

This chain's CDR3 is CAWSVLGQISGNTIYF. The CDR3 DNA follows: TGTGCCTGGAGTGTACTGGGACAGATCTCTGGAAACACCATATATTTT. The rearrangement joins TRBV30 to TRBJ1-3, with 7 bases that match TRBD1. The V and J ends lost 0 bases and 0 bases, in that order; junction bases with no gene match: 5. The CDR3 loop spans 16 amino acids. Germline V gene data show CDR1 as GTSNPN and CDR2 as SVGIG (reference sequence).

The V gene is TRBV27, the J gene TRBJ1-5, with a possible D match to TRBD1 (5 bases). Germline lookup yields CDR1 MNHEY and CDR2 SMNVEV (reference sequence). CDR3 length: 17 residues. Deletions cut 11 bases from V and 0 bases from J, with 23 bases between. As DNA, the CDR3 is TGTGCCGGCAACAAAACGGGAGCAGGACATAGCAATCAGCCCCAGCATTTT. It specifies CAGNKTGAGHSNQPQHF.

The gene calls are TRBV29-1 and TRBJ2-1; 10 bases fit TRBD1. Germline trimming cut 4 bases from V and 4 bases from J; bases unmatched to any gene: 10. The germline CDR1 and CDR2 sequences are SQVTM and ANQGSEA. CDR3 length: 16 residues. The CDR3 is CSVVGRQGASYNEQFF. For the CDR3, the DNA is TGCAGCGTTGTGGGGAGACAGGGGGCATCGTACAATGAGCAGTTCTTC.

The chain joins TRBV9 to TRBJ2-2; D is possibly TRBD2 (7 bases). This CDR3 is 14 amino acids long. Trimming removed 3 bases from V and 5 bases from J, with 11 bases in between. Germline CDR1 and CDR2: SGDLS and YYNGEE. CDR3 coding DNA: TGTGCCAGCAGCGGCGGGGGCGGGACCGGGGAGCTGTTTTTT. It specifies CASSGGGGTGELFF. Complete variable domain (other parts from reference TRBV9 and TRBJ2-2): DSGVTQTPKHLITATGQRVTLRCSPRSGDLSVYWYQQSLDQGLQFLIQYYNGEERAKGNILERFSAQQFPDLHSELNLSSLELGDSALYFCASSGGGGTGELFFGEGSRLTVL.

The chain recombines TRBV27 with TRBJ2-1; TRBD2 agrees at 10 bases. In germline, CDR1 is MNHEY, CDR2 SMNVEV (reference sequence). Trimming removed 5 bases from V and 6 bases from J; junction bases left unmatched: 7. The CDR3 sequence is 15 residues long. The CDR3 nucleotides read TGTGCCAGCAGTGAAGAGAGCGGGGGGGCCAATGAGCAGTTCTTC. It yields the protein CASSEESGGANEQFF.

The chain links TRBV6-1 to TRBJ2-1; 8 nucleotides line up with TRBD2. This CDR3 has 15 residues. Germline assignment: CDR1 MNHNS and CDR2 SASEGT. V was clipped by 2 bases and J by 0 bases; unmatched bases: 0. CDR3 DNA: TGTGCCAGCAGTGAACTAGCGGGCTCCTACAATGAGCAGTTCTTC. This encodes CASSELAGSYNEQFF.

The chain employs TRBV7-8 and TRBJ2-7; D uncertain. The germline V and J ends were trimmed by 4 bases and 2 bases, with 6 bases remaining between them. This CDR3 contains 12 residues. Germline assignment: CDR1 SGHVS and CDR2 FQNEAQ. The CDR3 sequence is CASSYSPYEQYF. Written as DNA, the CDR3 is TGTGCCAGCAGCTACAGTCCCTACGAGCAGTACTTC. Full variable domain (missing parts from reference TRBV7-8 and TRBJ2-7): GAGVSQSPRYKVAKRGQDVALRCDPISGHVSLFWYQQALGQGPEFLTYFQNEAQLDKSGLPSDRFFAERPEGSVSTLKIQRTQQEDSAVYLCASSYSPYEQYFGPGTRLTVT.

The V and J genes are TRBV7-9 and TRBJ2-5; TRBD2 matches at 8 bases. The V gene end was trimmed by 6 bases and the J gene end by 4 bases; junction bases not matched to a gene: 7. This CDR3 is 14 amino acids long. Germline assignment: CDR1 SEHNR and CDR2 FQNEAQ (reference sequence). In DNA, the CDR3 is TGTGCCAGCAGTGATCTAGCGGGCGGAGAGACCCAGTACTTC. Protein product: CASSDLAGGETQYF.

This chain links TRBV7-8 with TRBJ1-1, with D possibly matching TRBD1 (5 bases). The CDR3 extends over 15 amino acids. Deletions cut 4 bases from V and 0 bases from J, with 12 bases between. Germline-derived CDR1 and CDR2 are SGHVS and FQNEAQ. Here the CDR3 DNA reads TGTGCCAGCAGCTCGGACACCCTGATGAACACTGAAGCTTTCTTT. It translates to CASSSDTLMNTEAFF.

V gene TRBV9 combines with J gene TRBJ1-2; D call uncertain. Trimming removed 0 bases from V and 2 bases from J, with 8 bases in between. The CDR3 consists of 14 residues. Germline V lookup: CDR1 SGDLS, CDR2 YYNGEE. The CDR3 is CASSVAGGNYGYTF. The CDR3 DNA follows: TGTGCCAGCAGCGTAGCGGGAGGGAACTATGGCTACACCTTC.